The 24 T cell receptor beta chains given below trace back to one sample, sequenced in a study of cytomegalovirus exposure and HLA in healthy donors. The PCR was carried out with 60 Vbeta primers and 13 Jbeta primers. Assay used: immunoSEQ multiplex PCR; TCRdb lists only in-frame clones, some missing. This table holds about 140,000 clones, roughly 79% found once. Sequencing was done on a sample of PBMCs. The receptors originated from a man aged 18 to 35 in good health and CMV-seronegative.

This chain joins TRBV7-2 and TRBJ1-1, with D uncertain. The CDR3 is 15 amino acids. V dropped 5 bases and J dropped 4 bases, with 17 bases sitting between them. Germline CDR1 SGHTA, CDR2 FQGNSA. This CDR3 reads CASSPSAVPSTEAFF. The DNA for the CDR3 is TGTGCCAGCAGCCCTAGCGCAGTCCCGAGCACTGAAGCTTTCTTT.

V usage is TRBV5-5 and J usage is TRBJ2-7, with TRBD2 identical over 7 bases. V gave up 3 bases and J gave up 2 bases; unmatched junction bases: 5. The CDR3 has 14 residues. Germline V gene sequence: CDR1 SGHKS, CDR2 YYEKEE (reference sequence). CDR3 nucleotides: TGTGCCAGCAGCTCCGGCGGGGGTCCCTACGAGCAGTACTTC. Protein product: CASSSGGGPYEQYF.

In nucleotides, the CDR3 is TGTGCCAGTATTTCCGACCGCCGCGGGGAAGCTTTCTTT. Its protein product is CASISDRRGEAFF. The chain joins TRBV19 to TRBJ1-1; D gene uncertain. The CDR3 contains 13 residues. Germline V gene data show CDR1 as LNHDA and CDR2 as SQIVND (reference sequence). V was trimmed by 7 bases and J by 8 bases, leaving 17 bases between them.

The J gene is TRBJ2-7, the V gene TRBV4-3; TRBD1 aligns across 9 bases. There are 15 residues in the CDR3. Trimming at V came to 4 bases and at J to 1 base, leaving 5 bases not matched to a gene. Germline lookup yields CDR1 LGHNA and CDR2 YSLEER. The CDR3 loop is CASSRGQGISYEQYF. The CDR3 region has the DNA TGCGCCAGCAGCCGGGGACAGGGAATTTCCTACGAGCAGTACTTC.

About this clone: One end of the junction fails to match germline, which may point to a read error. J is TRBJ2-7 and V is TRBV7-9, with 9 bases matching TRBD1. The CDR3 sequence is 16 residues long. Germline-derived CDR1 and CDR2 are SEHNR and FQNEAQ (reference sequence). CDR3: CSSSLPDRGSTYEQYF. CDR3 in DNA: TGTTCCAGCAGCTTACCCGACAGGGGGAGCACCTACGAGCAGTACTTC.

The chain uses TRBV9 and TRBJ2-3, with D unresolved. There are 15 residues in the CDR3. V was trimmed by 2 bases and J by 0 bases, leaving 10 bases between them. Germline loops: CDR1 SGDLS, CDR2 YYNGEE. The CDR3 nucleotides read TGTGCCAGCAGCGTCATAGCTTCAAGCACAGATACGCAGTATTTT. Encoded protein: CASSVIASSTDTQYF.

CDR3 nucleotide sequence: TGTGCCAGAAGCCCCGGTGGTGCGACACCATCAGCTAACTATGGCTACACCTTC. Residues: CARSPGGATPSANYGYTF. J is TRBJ1-2 and V is TRBV5-3, with D unclear. TRBV5-3 has ORF status, its function being uncertain. This CDR3 has 18 residues. Trimming took off 4 bases at V and 0 bases at J, with 22 bases between the two ends.

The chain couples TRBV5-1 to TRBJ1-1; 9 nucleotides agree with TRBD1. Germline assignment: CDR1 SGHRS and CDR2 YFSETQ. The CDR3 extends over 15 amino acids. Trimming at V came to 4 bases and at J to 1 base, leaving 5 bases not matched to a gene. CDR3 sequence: CASSNLDRGNTEAFF. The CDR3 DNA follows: TGCGCCAGCAGCAATCTGGACAGGGGGAACACTGAAGCTTTCTTT.

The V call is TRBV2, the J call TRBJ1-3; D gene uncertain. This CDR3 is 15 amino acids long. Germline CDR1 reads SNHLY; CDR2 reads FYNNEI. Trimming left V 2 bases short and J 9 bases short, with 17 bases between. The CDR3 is CASSESPVIYSTIYF. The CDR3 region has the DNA TGTGCCAGCAGTGAAAGCCCGGTCATCTACAGCACCATATATTTT.

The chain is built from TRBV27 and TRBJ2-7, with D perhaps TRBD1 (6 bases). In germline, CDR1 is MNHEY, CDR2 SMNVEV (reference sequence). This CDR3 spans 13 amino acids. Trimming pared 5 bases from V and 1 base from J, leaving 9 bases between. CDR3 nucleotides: TGTGCCAGCAGTACCAGGGGTTCCTACGAGCAGTACTTC. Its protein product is CASSTRGSYEQYF.

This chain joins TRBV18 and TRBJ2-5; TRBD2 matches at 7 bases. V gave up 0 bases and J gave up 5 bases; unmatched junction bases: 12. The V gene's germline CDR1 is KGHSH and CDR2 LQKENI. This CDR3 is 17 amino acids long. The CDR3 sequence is CASSPPMRGGGQETQYF. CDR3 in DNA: TGTGCCAGCTCACCACCGATGCGCGGGGGAGGTCAGGAGACCCAGTACTTC.

CDR3 region: CSARDRVYYTF. The CDR3 coding sequence is TGCAGTGCTAGAGACAGGGTCTACTACACCTTC. The rearrangement joins TRBV20-1 to TRBJ1-2; D might be TRBD1 (5 bases). The CDR3 totals 11 residues. Germline CDR1 and CDR2: DFQATT and SNEGSKA (reference sequence). Trimming removed 0 bases at V and 10 bases at J, with 9 bases between.

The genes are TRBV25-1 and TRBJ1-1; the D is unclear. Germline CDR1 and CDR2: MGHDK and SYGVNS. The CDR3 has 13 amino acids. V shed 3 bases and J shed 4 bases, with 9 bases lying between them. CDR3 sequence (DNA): TGTGCCAGCAGTGACGAGAGGAGCACTGAAGCTTTCTTT. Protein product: CASSDERSTEAFF.

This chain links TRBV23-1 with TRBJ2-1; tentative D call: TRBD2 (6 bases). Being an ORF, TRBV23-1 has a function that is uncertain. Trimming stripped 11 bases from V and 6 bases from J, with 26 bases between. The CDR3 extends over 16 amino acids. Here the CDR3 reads CAEYWDGGYRSNEQFF. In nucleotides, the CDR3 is TGCGCCGAATACTGGGATGGGGGGTATAGATCCAATGAGCAGTTCTTC.

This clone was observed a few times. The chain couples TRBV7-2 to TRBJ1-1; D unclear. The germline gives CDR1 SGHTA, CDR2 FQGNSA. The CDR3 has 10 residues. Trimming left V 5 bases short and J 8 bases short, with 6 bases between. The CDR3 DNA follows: TGTGCCAGCAGCCGAGCCGAAGCTTTCTTT. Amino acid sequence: CASSRAEAFF.

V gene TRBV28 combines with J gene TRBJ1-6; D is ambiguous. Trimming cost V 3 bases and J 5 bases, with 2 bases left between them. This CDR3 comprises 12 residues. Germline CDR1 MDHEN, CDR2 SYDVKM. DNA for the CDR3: TGTGCCAGCAGTTTCGATAATTCACCCCTCCACTTT. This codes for CASSFDNSPLHF.

CDR3 sequence reads: CATSRDGRTNSNQPQHF. As DNA, the CDR3 is TGTGCCACCAGCAGAGATGGGCGGACTAATAGCAATCAGCCCCAGCATTTT. The chain combines TRBV15 with TRBJ1-5; D is uncertain. From germline, CDR1 is LNHNV and CDR2 YYDKDF (reference sequence). The CDR3 consists of 17 residues. V was cut by 0 bases and J by 0 bases, with 12 bases left in between.

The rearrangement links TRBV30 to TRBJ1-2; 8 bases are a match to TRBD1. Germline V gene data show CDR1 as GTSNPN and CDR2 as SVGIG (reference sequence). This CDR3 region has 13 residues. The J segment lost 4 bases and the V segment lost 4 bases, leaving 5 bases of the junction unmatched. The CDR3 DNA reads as TGTGCCTGGATATCAGGGGGCGGCTATGGCTACACCTTC. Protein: CAWISGGGYGYTF.

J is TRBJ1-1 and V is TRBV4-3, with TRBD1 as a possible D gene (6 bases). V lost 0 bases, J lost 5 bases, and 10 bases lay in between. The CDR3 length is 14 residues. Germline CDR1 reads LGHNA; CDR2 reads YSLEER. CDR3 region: CASSQENQGTEAFF. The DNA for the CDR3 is TGCGCCAGCAGCCAAGAGAACCAGGGGACTGAAGCTTTCTTT.

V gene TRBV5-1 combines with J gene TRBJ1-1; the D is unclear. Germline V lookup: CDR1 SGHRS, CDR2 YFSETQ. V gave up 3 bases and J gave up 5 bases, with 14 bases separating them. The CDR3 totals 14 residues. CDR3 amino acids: CASSSSPEETEAFF. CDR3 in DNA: TGCGCCAGCAGCTCATCCCCGGAGGAGACTGAAGCTTTCTTT.

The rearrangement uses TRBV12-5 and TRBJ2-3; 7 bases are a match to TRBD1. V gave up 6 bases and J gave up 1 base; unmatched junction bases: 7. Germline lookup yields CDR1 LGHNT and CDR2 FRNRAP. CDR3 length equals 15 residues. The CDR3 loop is CASGPGGSRTDTQYF. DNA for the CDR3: TGTGCTAGTGGACCAGGGGGATCGCGCACAGATACGCAGTATTTT.

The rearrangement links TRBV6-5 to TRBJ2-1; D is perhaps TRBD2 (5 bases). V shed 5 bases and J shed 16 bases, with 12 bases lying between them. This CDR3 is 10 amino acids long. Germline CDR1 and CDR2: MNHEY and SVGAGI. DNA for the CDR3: TGTGCCAGCAGTGAAGCGGACCTTTTCTTC. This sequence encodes CASSEADLFF.

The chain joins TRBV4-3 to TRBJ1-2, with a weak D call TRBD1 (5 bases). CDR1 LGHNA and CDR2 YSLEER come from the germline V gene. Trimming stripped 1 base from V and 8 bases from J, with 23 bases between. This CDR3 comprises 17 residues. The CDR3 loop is CASSQAGGGEGPEGYTF. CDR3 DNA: TGCGCCAGCAGCCAAGCTGGCGGCGGGGAGGGGCCAGAAGGCTACACCTTC.

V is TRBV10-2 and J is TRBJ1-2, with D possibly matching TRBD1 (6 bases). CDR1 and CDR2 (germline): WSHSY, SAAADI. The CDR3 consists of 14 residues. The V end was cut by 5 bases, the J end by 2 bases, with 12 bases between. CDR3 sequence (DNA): TGCGCCAGCAGTAGTACCCAGGGGAACTATGGCTACACCTTC. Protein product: CASSSTQGNYGYTF.